The T cell receptor beta chain under discussion was sequenced for a study of brain T cells in children with intractable seizures. Study observations and caveats: Clones missing pre-surgery may reflect undersampling of that blood sample. Patients' HCMV serostatus was unknown; virus specificity rests on CDR3 similarity alone.

Points on this clone: What it binds is unknown.

Only cases whose brain tissue showed the highest T cell transcript signatures were sequenced. Before surgery, patients took at least one anti-epileptic drug. Looked up from germline, CDR1 is SGHRS and CDR2 is YFSETQ. The CDR3 length is 15 residues. J was trimmed by 4 bases and V by 4 bases; bases with no gene match: 8. This table comes from immunoSEQ multiplex PCR, and its TCRdb copy is limited to in-frame clones, with some not included. The top ten clones hold about 1.4% of a sample with 70,000 to 90,000 clones, about 92% of them seen once. This sample comprised peripheral blood, obtained at surgery. J is TRBJ2-7 and V is TRBV5-1, with 10 positions matching TRBD1. This sequence originates from a boy younger than two with tuberous sclerosis and intractable seizures. CDR3 loop: CASSASTGGAYEQYF. In DNA form, the CDR3 reads TGCGCCAGCAGCGCTTCGACAGGGGGCGCGTACGAGCAGTACTTC.